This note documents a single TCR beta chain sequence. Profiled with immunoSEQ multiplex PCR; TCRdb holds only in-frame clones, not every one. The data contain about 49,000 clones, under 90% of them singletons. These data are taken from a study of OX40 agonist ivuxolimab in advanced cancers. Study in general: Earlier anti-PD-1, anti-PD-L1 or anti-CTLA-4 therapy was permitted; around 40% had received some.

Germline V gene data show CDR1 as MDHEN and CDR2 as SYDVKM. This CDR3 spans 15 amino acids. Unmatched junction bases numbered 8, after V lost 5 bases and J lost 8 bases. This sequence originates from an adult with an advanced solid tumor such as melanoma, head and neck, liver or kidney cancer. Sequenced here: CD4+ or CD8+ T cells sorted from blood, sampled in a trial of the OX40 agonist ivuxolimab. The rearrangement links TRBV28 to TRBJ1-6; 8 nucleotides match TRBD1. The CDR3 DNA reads TGTGCCAGCAGTCGGGGGGGACAGGTGGATTCACCCCTCCACTTT. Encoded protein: CASSRGGQVDSPLHF.